This T cell receptor beta chain was recovered during a study of graft-versus-host responses after intestinal transplantation. On the study more broadly: Recipients across the board were started on anti-thymocyte globulin induction, then kept on tacrolimus and steroids for around three years. Overall study results and limits: Circulating GvH clone levels at their peak were associated with HvG declines (early post-transplant).

Here immunoSEQ multiplex PCR was the method, and the copy in TCRdb shows in-frame clones only, minus some. Seen here are some 82,000 clones, around 87% observed once, and the top ten hold around 8%. Germline lookup yields CDR1 SGHDT and CDR2 YYEEEE. The CDR3 sequence is 16 residues long. V lost 2 bases to trimming and J lost 4 bases, with 18 bases between them. Regarding this clone: The target antigen is unknown.

The rearrangement links TRBV5-6 to TRBJ1-1; unclear D gene. The receptor was isolated from a human donor who was the organ donor for an intestinal transplant. Sequencing used unstimulated CD8+ T cells sorted from spleen or lymph node cells, obtained before transplant. This CDR3 reads CASSFEREGWGTEAFF. In nucleotides, the CDR3 is TGTGCCAGCAGCTTCGAACGCGAGGGATGGGGCACTGAAGCTTTCTTT.